Below, 17 T cell receptor beta chains from the same sample are listed, as sequenced in a study of blood T cell repertoires in COVID-19. Libraries were prepared by immunoSEQ multiplex PCR; TCRdb keeps only in-frame clonotypes and omits some of them. The sample records 210,000 or so clones, under 90% being singletons. Input material: peripheral blood. The receptor set was obtained from an elderly woman with active or convalescent COVID-19.

The chain couples TRBV6-5 to TRBJ2-1, with no clear D. Germline lookup yields CDR1 MNHEY and CDR2 SVGAGI. V was trimmed by 7 bases and J by 0 bases, leaving 13 bases between them. This CDR3 is 15 amino acids long. The CDR3 nucleotides are TGTGCCAGCACTCCCGCGAGAAGCTCCTACAATGAGCAGTTCTTC. Translated: CASTPARSSYNEQFF.

The V call is TRBV2, the J call TRBJ1-4; TRBD1 aligns across 10 bases. Trimming cost V 7 bases and J 5 bases; bases outside gene matches: 13. Germline values: CDR1 SNHLY, CDR2 FYNNEI. The CDR3 extends over 17 amino acids. CDR3 nucleotides: TGTGCCAGCACCCCGGGACAGGGGTTTCAGCGGAATGAAAAACTGTTTTTT. Encoded protein: CASTPGQGFQRNEKLFF.

The chain has TRBV6-6 and TRBJ2-1, with D hard to call. In germline, CDR1 is MNHNY, CDR2 SVGAGI (reference sequence). V lost 5 bases to trimming and J lost 7 bases, with 9 bases between them. This CDR3 comprises 12 residues. CDR3 coding DNA: TGTGCCAGCAGTCCGAACTGGAATGAGCAGTTCTTC. Translating gives CASSPNWNEQFF.

The rearrangement links TRBV7-9 to TRBJ2-5; TRBD2 matches at 11 bases. The CDR3 runs to 18 residues. Germline V CDR1 and CDR2: SEHNR, FQNEAQ (reference sequence). Trimming cost V 0 bases and J 2 bases; bases outside gene matches: 8. The CDR3 loop reads CASSLAASGRTFQETQYF. In DNA form, the CDR3 reads TGTGCCAGCAGCTTAGCGGCTAGCGGGAGGACCTTTCAAGAGACCCAGTACTTC.

The gene calls are TRBV3-1 (or the pseudogene TRBV3-2) and TRBJ2-3; 11 bases line up with TRBD2. Germline lookup yields CDR1 LGHDT and CDR2 YNNKEL (reference sequence). The V segment lost 1 base and the J segment 9 bases; nucleotides outside the gene matches: 6. This CDR3 has 15 residues. CDR3 region: CASSQVTSGSNTQYF. The CDR3 DNA is TGTGCCAGCAGCCAAGTAACTAGCGGGAGTAACACGCAGTATTTT.

This sequence joins TRBV4-3 and TRBJ2-2, with 9 bases matching TRBD1. V trimming: 3 bases; J trimming: 6 bases; junction bases outside the gene matches: 17. The CDR3 sequence is 19 residues long. Germline CDR1 LGHNA, CDR2 YSLEER. The DNA of the CDR3 is TGCGCCAGCAGCCAGGATGCAACCACCGGGACAGGGAGGGCCGGGGAGCTGTTTTTT. Amino acids: CASSQDATTGTGRAGELFF.

The chain couples TRBV18 to TRBJ2-7; 9 bases agree with TRBD2. J was trimmed by 6 bases and V by 3 bases; bases with no gene match: 6. In germline, CDR1 is KGHSH, CDR2 LQKENI. The CDR3 loop spans 14 amino acids. The CDR3 is CASSPVAGEREQYF. DNA of the CDR3: TGTGCCAGCTCACCGGTAGCGGGAGAGCGCGAGCAGTACTTC.

The chain combines TRBV10-3 with TRBJ1-1; D gene uncertain. Per the germline V gene, CDR1 is ENHRY and CDR2 is SYGVKD. CDR3 length: 14 amino acids. The germline V and J ends were trimmed by 2 bases and 3 bases, with 10 bases remaining between them. The CDR3 sequence is CAISEDRGDTEAFF. CDR3 bases: TGTGCCATCAGTGAGGACCGAGGCGACACTGAAGCTTTCTTT.

V and J are TRBV6-5 and TRBJ1-3; the match to TRBD1 covers 8 bases. Looked up from germline, CDR1 is MNHEY and CDR2 is SVGAGI. This CDR3 contains 15 residues. J was trimmed by 4 bases and V by 5 bases; bases with no gene match: 7. CDR3 sequence: CASSPQGARGNTIYF. The DNA for the CDR3 is TGTGCCAGCAGTCCTCAGGGGGCGCGAGGAAACACCATATATTTT.

The chain joins TRBV15 to TRBJ2-7; 7 bases map to TRBD1. CDR3 size: 13 residues. The germline CDR1 and CDR2 sequences are LNHNV and YYDKDF (reference sequence). V trimming: 4 bases; J trimming: 3 bases; junction bases outside the gene matches: 3. The CDR3 reads CATSTRGSYEQYF. The CDR3, as DNA: TGTGCCACCAGCACCAGGGGGAGCTACGAGCAGTACTTC.

The J gene is TRBJ1-1, the V gene TRBV24-1; maybe TRBD1 (5 bases). With 8 bases removed from V and 7 bases from J, the gap between germline ends came to 16 bases. CDR3 length equals 13 residues. Germline CDR1 reads KGHDR; CDR2 reads SFDVKD. As DNA, the CDR3 is TGTGCCACCAACACTTTCGACAGCTATGAAGCTTTCTTT. This codes for CATNTFDSYEAFF.

J is TRBJ2-2 and V is TRBV15; possible D gene TRBD1, 5 bases. The germline V gene encodes CDR1 LNHNV and CDR2 YYDKDF (reference sequence). Trimming removed 1 base at V and 5 bases at J, with 11 bases between. CDR3 length: 15 amino acids. The CDR3 here is CATSRADRRTGELFF. The DNA of the CDR3 is TGTGCCACCAGCAGAGCCGACAGAAGAACCGGGGAGCTGTTTTTT.

Comment on this clone: The same CDR3 is also encoded by other DNA sequences in this sample. The rearrangement uses TRBV7-2 and TRBJ1-2, with 8 nucleotides matching TRBD1. The CDR3 has 15 residues. Germline values: CDR1 SGHTA, CDR2 FQGNSA. Unmatched junction bases numbered 3, after V lost 1 base and J lost 2 bases. CDR3 DNA sequence: TGTGCCAGCAGCTTAGTCCGGACAGGGAACTATGGCTACACCTTC. Amino acids: CASSLVRTGNYGYTF.

Written as DNA, the CDR3 is TGTGCCAGCAGTTTATGGGCTCTTGGGGCCAACGTCCTGACTTTC. Its translation: CASSLWALGANVLTF. This chain links TRBV28 with TRBJ2-6; D remains ambiguous. The CDR3 extends over 15 amino acids. V was clipped by 0 bases and J by 3 bases, with 6 bases between them. CDR1 is MDHEN, CDR2 SYDVKM, per germline.

This sequence joins TRBV7-8 and TRBJ1-2, with D possibly matching TRBD1 (6 bases). Trimming removed 5 bases from V and 1 base from J, with 8 bases in between. The germline V gene has CDR1 SGHVS and CDR2 FQNEAQ. This CDR3 has 13 residues. The CDR3 DNA sequence: TGTGCCAGCAGCAAGGACAGTAACTATGGCTACACCTTC. Encoded protein: CASSKDSNYGYTF.

This clone was observed once. The rearrangement links TRBV5-6 to TRBJ1-4; D is ambiguous. The CDR3 length is 14 residues. The germline CDR1 and CDR2 sequences are SGHDT and YYEEEE. V gave up 5 bases and J gave up 3 bases, with 11 bases separating them. The chain's CDR3 is CASRKSAANEKLFF. The DNA for the CDR3 is TGTGCCAGCAGGAAGTCGGCGGCTAATGAAAAACTGTTTTTT.

This sequence joins TRBV5-4 and TRBJ1-2; 12 bases line up with TRBD1. The trim removed 4 bases at V and 5 bases at J, leaving 9 bases unmatched. This CDR3 contains 16 residues. The germline V gene encodes CDR1 SGHNT and CDR2 YYREEE (reference sequence). The CDR3 nucleotides read TGTGCCAGCAGCCCTCCGGGACAGGGGGCAAGGTATGGCTACACCTTC. Translating it yields CASSPPGQGARYGYTF.